This entry lists 29 T cell receptor beta chains sequenced from one sample in a study of spatial heterogeneity in lung cancer. Specified time point: sample taken at primary tumor resection. Tumor, nontumor lung or frozen PBMC supplied whole RNA that was sequenced unsorted. TCRdb re-called the 5' RACE reads with MiXCR, one entry per CDR3 protein. The sample includes 20,000 to 30,000 distinct CDR3 sequences, 4% to 6% of them seen just once. Sequencing was performed on PBMCs, taken at surgery. These receptors originate from a male donor with early-stage non-small cell lung cancer.

This clonotype was counted ten times or more. The chain couples TRBV6-5 to TRBJ2-2; D is uncertain. There are 18 residues in the CDR3. V was shortened by 2 bases and J by 2 bases, with 18 bases between the two germline ends. Germline CDR1 and CDR2: MNHEY and SVGAGI. The CDR3 is CASSYGRIGFINTGELFF. The CDR3 region has the DNA TGTGCCAGCAGTTACGGCAGAATCGGGTTTATCAACACCGGGGAGCTGTTTTTT.

This clonotype was seen a handful of times. The J gene is TRBJ1-6, the V gene TRBV28, with TRBD1 as a possible D gene (5 bases). V was clipped by 2 bases and J by 7 bases, with 15 bases between them. CDR3 size: 16 residues. Germline assignment: CDR1 MDHEN and CDR2 SYDVKM. The CDR3: CASSLPPMEGNSPLHF. The CDR3 bases are TGTGCCAGCAGTTTACCCCCCATGGAGGGGAATTCACCCCTCCACTTT.

This clonotype was observed a handful of times. This rearrangement joins TRBV30 to TRBJ1-5; 7 bases map to TRBD1. In germline, CDR1 is GTSNPN, CDR2 SVGIG (reference sequence). This CDR3 has 16 amino acids. V trimming: 2 bases; J trimming: 1 base; junction bases outside the gene matches: 8. The CDR3, as DNA: TGTGCCTGGAGTCCACCGACAGGGAAGAGCAATCAGCCCCAGCATTTT. Its protein product is CAWSPPTGKSNQPQHF.

In regard to this clonotype: This may stem from a read error, because a much larger clone lies one nucleotide away. No conserved phenylalanine or tryptophan is present at the end of the CDR3, so a read error is the likely explanation. V and J are TRBV2 and TRBJ1-6; D unclear. The germline CDR1 and CDR2 sequences are SNHLY and FYNNEI. The V end was cut by 7 bases, the J end by 7 bases, with 11 bases between. The CDR3 sequence is 13 residues long. Here the CDR3 DNA reads TGTGCCAGCACGCTTCTCCCGAATTCACCCCTCCACTCT. This translates into CASTLLPNSPLHS.

This clonotype appeared many times. V gene TRBV20-1 combines with J gene TRBJ1-5; tentative D call: TRBD1 (6 bases). Germline-derived CDR1 and CDR2 are DFQATT and SNEGSKA (reference sequence). V dropped 6 bases and J dropped 0 bases, with 12 bases sitting between them. The CDR3 consists of 14 residues. The CDR3 sequence: CSAGQTSSNQPQHF. The DNA for the CDR3 is TGCAGTGCAGGACAGACTTCTAGCAATCAGCCCCAGCATTTT.

This clonotype was picked up a small number of times. The genes are TRBV5-1 and TRBJ2-1, with D maybe TRBD1 (5 bases). The germline V gene has CDR1 SGHRS and CDR2 YFSETQ. The ends were cut back, 3 bases at V and 14 bases at J, with 12 bases in the middle. The CDR3 consists of 11 residues. The CDR3 nucleotides are TGCGCCAGCAGCTCGCAGGACAATAAGTTCTTC. This codes for CASSSQDNKFF.

This clonotype was observed at least ten times. The chain recombines TRBV12-3 or TRBV12-4 with TRBJ1-6, with D maybe TRBD1 (5 bases). The V and J ends lost 6 bases and 5 bases respectively, with 8 bases between them. This CDR3 is built from 13 residues. DNA for the CDR3: TGTGCCAGCAGCCGACAGAATAATTCACCCCTCCACTTT. This sequence encodes CASSRQNNSPLHF.

In its sample, this clonotype was seen many times. The chain uses TRBV3-1 and TRBJ1-1; tentative D call: TRBD1 (6 bases). Trimming removed 0 bases at V and 1 base at J, with 9 bases between. Germline CDR1 is LGHDT and CDR2 is YNNKEL (reference sequence). The CDR3 is 15 amino acids. Here the CDR3 reads CASSQEGTPNTEAFF. The CDR3 nucleotides read TGTGCCAGCAGCCAAGAGGGGACACCGAACACTGAAGCTTTCTTT.

This clonotype was seen many times. The CDR3 reads CASSSGTGISPLHF. The CDR3 nucleotides are TGTGCCAGCAGTTCCGGGACAGGGATTTCACCCCTCCACTTT. V and J are TRBV7-2 and TRBJ1-6, with TRBD1 matching over 9 bases. The J segment lost 9 bases and the V segment lost 6 bases, leaving 6 bases of the junction unmatched. The CDR3 totals 14 residues. Germline-derived CDR1 and CDR2 are SGHTA and FQGNSA.

This clonotype was seen at least ten times. The chain couples TRBV11-2 to TRBJ2-2; 11 nucleotides align to TRBD2. The germline V gene has CDR1 SGHAT and CDR2 FQNNGV. The junction had 1 base not matched to a gene; V was cut back by 6 bases and J by 4 bases. There are 14 residues in the CDR3. CDR3: CASRGLAATGELFF. CDR3 bases: TGTGCCAGCAGGGGACTAGCGGCCACCGGGGAGCTGTTTTTT.

This clonotype has at least ten counts. The genes are TRBV6-1 and TRBJ1-5, with 8 nucleotides matching TRBD1. Per germline, CDR1 MNHNS and CDR2 SASEGT. The CDR3 is 16 residues long. V trimming: 0 bases; J trimming: 5 bases; junction bases outside the gene matches: 6. Here the CDR3 reads CASSEASGQAHQPQHF. The CDR3 DNA sequence: TGTGCCAGCAGTGAAGCTTCGGGACAGGCGCATCAGCCCCAGCATTTT.

In this sample, this clonotype turned up many times. The chain recombines TRBV6-1 with TRBJ2-7; TRBD1 is a possible D gene (5 bases). The CDR3 is 11 residues long. The V end was cut by 6 bases, the J end by 9 bases, with 12 bases between. Germline CDR1 and CDR2: MNHNS and SASEGT. The CDR3 reads CASSPDRGQYF. DNA for the CDR3: TGTGCCAGCAGCCCCGACAGAGGGCAGTACTTC.

This clonotype was seen a handful of times. The J gene is TRBJ1-2, the V gene TRBV5-6; D not certain. V lost 0 bases to trimming and J lost 4 bases, with 7 bases between them. The CDR3 loop spans 13 amino acids. Germline V gene sequence: CDR1 SGHDT, CDR2 YYEEEE. CDR3 region: CASSLGERYGYTF. CDR3 in DNA: TGTGCCAGCAGCTTGGGGGAGCGCTATGGCTACACCTTC.

This clonotype was seen at least ten times. The rearrangement joins TRBV12-3 or TRBV12-4 to TRBJ2-3; TRBD1 is a possible D gene (5 bases). Deletions cut 5 bases from V and 3 bases from J, with 18 bases between. The CDR3 spans 16 residues. In nucleotides, the CDR3 is TGTGCCAGCAGTCCTAACAGGAAAGGACCGACAGATACGCAGTATTTT. It encodes CASSPNRKGPTDTQYF.

In this sample, this clonotype is medium-sized. The chain links TRBV29-1 to TRBJ1-5; 7 positions match TRBD1. The CDR3 runs to 14 residues. CDR1 SQVTM and CDR2 ANQGSEA come from the germline V gene. Trimming removed 6 bases from V and 1 base from J; junction bases left unmatched: 6. The CDR3 nucleotides read TGCAGCGTGAGACAGGGATGGAGCAATCAGCCCCAGCATTTT. Its protein product is CSVRQGWSNQPQHF.

Within the sample, this clonotype is medium-sized. This chain links TRBV4-2 with TRBJ2-1; 10 bases line up with TRBD1. J was trimmed by 6 bases and V by 0 bases; bases with no gene match: 5. Germline CDR1 is LGHNA and CDR2 is YNFKEQ. CDR3 length: 16 amino acids. CDR3 in amino acids: CASSQETGQGSNEQFF. DNA of the CDR3: TGTGCCAGCAGCCAAGAGACGGGACAGGGGAGCAATGAGCAGTTCTTC.

This clonotype was observed at least ten times. The V gene is TRBV12-3 or TRBV12-4, the J gene TRBJ2-3; D unclear. V lost 2 bases and J lost 1, with 4 bases in between. The CDR3 length is 13 residues. The CDR3, as DNA: TGTGCCAGCAGTTTACGCGGCACAGATACGCAGTATTTT. This encodes CASSLRGTDTQYF.

This clonotype was recorded at least ten times. The V gene is TRBV7-9, the J gene TRBJ1-1; D unresolved. CDR3 size: 14 residues. Trimming took off 2 bases at V and 4 bases at J, with 11 bases between the two ends. Germline V CDR1 and CDR2: SEHNR, FQNEAQ (reference sequence). The CDR3, as DNA: TGTGCCAGCAGCTTACGTAACTTGGGCACTGAAGCTTTCTTT. This translates into CASSLRNLGTEAFF. The whole variable domain, filled in from reference TRBV7-9 and TRBJ1-1, reads DTGVSQNPRHKITKRGQNVTFRCDPISEHNRLYWYRQTLGQGPEFLTYFQNEAQLEKSRLLSDRFSAERPKGSFSTLEIQRTEQGDSAMYLCASSLRNLGTEAFFGQGTRLTVV.

The table lists this clonotype with a few counts. V usage is TRBV5-1 and J usage is TRBJ2-7; 8 bases map to TRBD1. CDR1 is SGHRS, CDR2 YFSETQ, per germline. CDR3 size: 13 residues. The junction had 5 bases not matched to a gene; V was cut back by 4 bases and J by 5 bases. The CDR3 DNA sequence: TGCGCCAGCAGCCGACAGGGGTCCCACGAGCAGTACTTC. It encodes CASSRQGSHEQYF.

The sample holds many counts of this clonotype. V usage is TRBV9 and J usage is TRBJ2-3; D remains ambiguous. The CDR3 extends over 15 amino acids. Germline lookup yields CDR1 SGDLS and CDR2 YYNGEE. V lost 3 bases, J lost 4 bases, and 15 bases lay in between. CDR3 DNA sequence: TGTGCCAGCAGCGCTCTGGGAAATCGCCCAGATACGCAGTATTTT. Translation gives CASSALGNRPDTQYF.

This clonotype was observed many times. The V and J genes are TRBV28 and TRBJ1-1; D unclear. The CDR3 is 13 amino acids. CDR1 is MDHEN, CDR2 SYDVKM, per germline. Between the trimmed V and J ends, which lost 6 bases and 2 bases, there was a span of 10 bases. The CDR3 spells CASRIPLNTEAFF. The CDR3 nucleotides read TGTGCCAGCAGGATTCCACTTAACACTGAAGCTTTCTTT.

The table lists this clonotype with many counts. This rearrangement joins TRBV6-5 to TRBJ1-5; D gene uncertain. The V end was cut by 5 bases, the J end by 1 base, with 12 bases between. Germline V gives CDR1 MNHEY, CDR2 SVGAGI. The CDR3 is 15 amino acids. The CDR3 DNA sequence: TGTGCCAGCAGTAGACGTGGTGGGAGCAATCAGCCCCAGCATTTT. Translating gives CASSRRGGSNQPQHF.

Many counts were recorded for this clonotype. The chain combines TRBV28 with TRBJ1-5; no definite D call. Trimming pared 8 bases from V and 0 bases from J, leaving 11 bases between. The CDR3 consists of 14 residues. The germline V gene encodes CDR1 MDHEN and CDR2 SYDVKM. CDR3 protein: CASQEIYSNQPQHF. CDR3 DNA sequence: TGTGCCAGCCAGGAGATTTATAGCAATCAGCCCCAGCATTTT.

This clonotype was counted ten times or more. The chain couples TRBV5-6 to TRBJ2-7; D is uncertain. Trimming took 0 bases from V and 0 from J, leaving 13 bases between them. This CDR3 region has 16 residues. CDR1 SGHDT and CDR2 YYEEEE come from the germline V gene. The CDR3: CASSLGFSSSSYEQYF. CDR3 nucleotides: TGTGCCAGCAGCTTGGGTTTCAGTTCGAGCTCCTACGAGCAGTACTTC.

This clonotype was seen many times. V is TRBV10-2 and J is TRBJ1-2; a weak D match, TRBD1 (5 bases). The CDR3 runs 13 residues. Trimming left V 7 bases short and J 8 bases short, with 17 bases between. Germline V gene sequence: CDR1 WSHSY, CDR2 SAAADI. CDR3 nucleotide sequence: TGCGCCAGCACCAAAGACAGAGCCCGCGGCTACACCTTC. The encoded protein is CASTKDRARGYTF.

This clonotype was seen at least ten times. This sequence joins TRBV6-2 or TRBV6-3 and TRBJ2-5; D is unclear. Germline V lookup: CDR1 MNHEY, CDR2 SVGEGT. There are 13 residues in the CDR3. V lost 9 bases to trimming and J lost 5 bases, with 16 bases between them. For the CDR3, the DNA is TGTGCCAGTAAAAGGTCCCTAGGGGAGACCCAGTACTTC. It encodes CASKRSLGETQYF.

The table lists this clonotype with many counts. The chain is built from TRBV7-3 and TRBJ2-5; 10 bases are shared with TRBD2. V gave up 5 bases and J gave up 5 bases; unmatched junction bases: 14. The germline V gene has CDR1 SGHTA and CDR2 FQGTGA. The CDR3 extends over 17 amino acids. The CDR3 loop reads CASSPRLAGAPPETQYF. CDR3 in DNA: TGTGCCAGCAGCCCGAGACTAGCGGGCGCGCCCCCGGAGACCCAGTACTTC.

This clonotype was detected many times. The chain is built from TRBV13 and TRBJ2-7; the D gene is possibly TRBD1 (5 bases). The CDR3 has 16 residues. The V gene's germline CDR1 is PRHDT and CDR2 FYEKMQ (reference sequence). V dropped 2 bases and J dropped 5 bases, with 19 bases sitting between them. The chain's CDR3 is CASSLLSVQGGHEQYF. The CDR3 region has the DNA TGTGCCAGCAGCTTACTGTCGGTCCAGGGTGGCCACGAGCAGTACTTC.

This clonotype was seen a handful of times. The chain uses TRBV5-4 and TRBJ2-3; no clear D. This CDR3 has 13 residues. V lost 1 base and J 11 bases, leaving 14 bases between the germline ends. The germline V gene encodes CDR1 SGHNT and CDR2 YYREEE (reference sequence). The CDR3 nucleotides are TGTGCCAGCAGCTTGCCCACTGGGTCTGGGCAGTATTTT. Protein product: CASSLPTGSGQYF.